The 22 T cell receptor beta chains given below trace back to one sample, sequenced in a study of blood T cell repertoires in COVID-19. Sequenced by immunoSEQ multiplex PCR; TCRdb stores in-frame clones only, minus some. This sample has about 190,000 clones; roughly 80% occur once, and the top ten carry roughly 3.2%. The sequenced material came from PBMCs or T cells enriched from blood (not recorded which). These receptors were collected from a woman in her thirties who had recovered from COVID-19.

This clone has a handful of counts. This chain connects TRBV18 to TRBJ2-5, with TRBD1 matching over 9 bases. The CDR3 contains 14 residues. Per germline, CDR1 KGHSH and CDR2 LQKENI. V gave up 6 bases and J gave up 5 bases; unmatched junction bases: 7. Here the CDR3 DNA reads TGTGCCAGCTCTCCTCTCGGACAGGGGGAGACCCAGTACTTC. It yields the protein CASSPLGQGETQYF.

The J gene is TRBJ1-1, the V gene TRBV19; D gene uncertain. V was pared by 1 base and J by 0 bases, with 3 bases between. Germline assignment: CDR1 LNHDA and CDR2 SQIVND (reference sequence). This CDR3 has 13 amino acids. CDR3 in amino acids: CASSIGVNTEAFF. Written as DNA, the CDR3 is TGTGCCAGTAGTATAGGAGTGAACACTGAAGCTTTCTTT.

This clone has only a few counts. This chain uses TRBV2 with TRBJ2-7; TRBD2 matches 8 bases. The CDR3 consists of 14 residues. Trimming took 7 bases from V and 7 from J; bases not matched to a gene: 12. CDR1 SNHLY and CDR2 FYNNEI come from the germline V gene. The CDR3 spells CASTLRLASGEQYV. CDR3 nucleotides: TGTGCCAGCACCCTAAGGTTGGCTAGCGGGGAGCAGTACGTC.

The chain couples TRBV19 to TRBJ2-4, with D possibly being TRBD2 (5 bases). The V and J ends lost 8 bases and 0 bases respectively, with 11 bases between them. Germline CDR1 LNHDA, CDR2 SQIVND (reference sequence). The CDR3 contains 14 residues. CDR3 sequence reads: CASGEGIAKNIQYF. Here the CDR3 DNA reads TGTGCCAGTGGAGAGGGCATAGCCAAAAACATTCAGTACTTC.

J is TRBJ2-2 and V is TRBV7-3, with 14 bases that match TRBD2. V was pared by 7 bases and J by 7 bases, with 11 bases of the junction left unmatched. The germline V gene has CDR1 SGHTA and CDR2 FQGTGA. This CDR3 comprises 17 residues. The CDR3 reads CASTRGGTSGSVGELFF. CDR3 nucleotides: TGTGCCAGCACCCGAGGCGGGACTAGCGGGAGCGTCGGGGAGCTGTTTTTT.

J is TRBJ2-3 and V is TRBV9; TRBD2 matches at 9 bases. The germline CDR1 and CDR2 sequences are SGDLS and YYNGEE. The CDR3 has 15 amino acids. V was pared by 0 bases and J by 6 bases, with 5 bases of the junction left unmatched. The CDR3: CASSVVGTSKDTQYF. The CDR3 DNA sequence: TGTGCCAGCAGCGTAGTTGGGACTAGCAAGGATACGCAGTATTTT.

The rearrangement links TRBV19 to TRBJ2-1; tentatively, D is TRBD1 (7 bases). The CDR3 sequence is 14 residues long. V lost 7 bases and J lost 3, with 13 bases in between. Germline V gives CDR1 LNHDA, CDR2 SQIVND (reference sequence). CDR3 coding DNA: TGTGCCAGTAAGGGGGGACAGAGCTACAATGAGCAGTTCTTC. This translates into CASKGGQSYNEQFF.

CDR3 residues: CASSYQGYSYNEQFF. The CDR3 DNA sequence: TGTGCCAGCAGTTACCAGGGATACTCCTACAATGAGCAGTTCTTC. J is TRBJ2-1 and V is TRBV6-5; perhaps TRBD1 as D (5 bases). The CDR3 extends over 15 amino acids. V was shortened by 2 bases and J by 0 bases, with 8 bases between the two germline ends. In germline, CDR1 is MNHEY, CDR2 SVGAGI.

This CDR3 is CASSEYHRDRVVDGYTF. The CDR3 DNA reads TGTGCCAGCAGTGAATACCACCGGGACAGAGTAGTTGATGGCTACACCTTC. The rearrangement joins TRBV6-1 to TRBJ1-2; 7 nucleotides match TRBD1. The germline V gene encodes CDR1 MNHNS and CDR2 SASEGT. This CDR3 contains 17 residues. Trimming at V came to 2 bases and at J to 6 bases, leaving 15 bases not matched to a gene.

The V gene is TRBV11-3, the J gene TRBJ2-3, with D unresolved. V lost 5 bases and J 5 bases, leaving 14 bases between the germline ends. Germline V gene lookup returns CDR1 SGHNT and CDR2 YENEEA. This CDR3 spans 14 amino acids. The CDR3 loop is CASSHKEKGDTQYF. The DNA for the CDR3 is TGTGCCAGCAGCCACAAGGAGAAAGGAGATACGCAGTATTTT.

The chain uses TRBV10-3 and TRBJ1-6; D is uncertain. Trimming left V 2 bases short and J 9 bases short, with 5 bases between. The CDR3 is 12 residues long. CDR1 and CDR2 from the germline V gene are ENHRY and SYGVKD. The CDR3 here is CAISEGSSPLHF. For the CDR3, the DNA is TGTGCCATCAGTGAGGGGAGTTCACCCCTCCACTTT.

The CDR3: CASSSSDRNTEAFF. The CDR3 DNA reads TGTGCCAGCAGCTCTTCGGACAGGAACACTGAAGCTTTCTTT. The chain carries TRBV11-2 and TRBJ1-1; tentatively, D is TRBD1 (6 bases). From germline, CDR1 is SGHAT and CDR2 FQNNGV. V lost 4 bases to trimming and J lost 1 base, with 10 bases between them. The CDR3 length is 14 residues. The variable domain in full, completed from reference TRBV11-2 and TRBJ1-1, reads EAGVAQSPRYKIIEKRQSVAFWCNPISGHATLYWYQQILGQGPKLLIQFQNNGVVDDSQLPKDRFSAERLKGVDSTLKIQPAKLEDSAVYLCASSSSDRNTEAFFGQGTRLTVV.

J is TRBJ1-1 and V is TRBV12-3 or TRBV12-4; D is unclear. This CDR3 is built from 10 residues. Deletions cut 7 bases from V and 11 bases from J, with 11 bases between. CDR3 bases: TGTGCCAGCATCCTCGGTTCCGCTTTCTTT. Protein sequence: CASILGSAFF.

CDR3 coding DNA: TGTGCCAGCAGTTACTCTTCCCCTGGGACAGGGCTATCAAATGGCTACACCTTC. It specifies CASSYSSPGTGLSNGYTF. V usage is TRBV6-2 or TRBV6-3 and J usage is TRBJ1-2; TRBD1 agrees at 9 bases. The CDR3 runs to 18 residues. The junction had 14 bases not matched to a gene; V was cut back by 0 bases and J by 6 bases. The germline gives CDR1 MNHEY, CDR2 SVGEGT.

In this sample, this clone turned up once. The CDR3 region is CSAEWAVEQFF. CDR3 DNA sequence: TGCAGTGCTGAGTGGGCAGTTGAGCAGTTCTTC. The chain combines TRBV20-1 with TRBJ2-1; D is undetermined. This CDR3 has 11 amino acids. V was pared by 5 bases and J by 9 bases, with 11 bases between. Germline V lookup: CDR1 DFQATT, CDR2 SNEGSKA (reference sequence).

The CDR3 nucleotides read TGTGCCAGCAGTAGACTAGCGGGAGTTGGCACAGATACGCAGTATTTT. Amino acids: CASSRLAGVGTDTQYF. The chain combines TRBV6-4 with TRBJ2-3, with 12 nucleotides matching TRBD2. CDR1 and CDR2 (germline): MRHNA, SNTAGT. The CDR3 has 16 amino acids. The V and J ends lost 5 bases and 1 base, in that order; junction bases with no gene match: 4.

The J gene is TRBJ2-1, the V gene TRBV11-2; possibly TRBD2 for D (5 bases). Germline CDR1 is SGHAT and CDR2 is FQNNGV. This CDR3 contains 14 residues. Deletions cut 4 bases from V and 4 bases from J, with 11 bases between. The CDR3 reads CASSYPAAYNEQFF. Here the CDR3 DNA reads TGTGCCAGCAGCTACCCAGCGGCTTACAATGAGCAGTTCTTC.

This chain joins TRBV28 and TRBJ2-5; TRBD1 matches at 11 bases. With V trimmed by 6 bases and J by 5 bases, 8 bases remained unmatched. Germline V lookup: CDR1 MDHEN, CDR2 SYDVKM. This CDR3 spans 15 amino acids. CDR3 region: CASSRGQGAVETQYF. The CDR3 DNA sequence: TGTGCCAGCAGCCGAGGACAGGGGGCGGTTGAGACCCAGTACTTC.

The chain has TRBV7-2 and TRBJ1-1, with 8 bases identical to TRBD1. V was pared by 6 bases and J by 4 bases, with 7 bases of the junction left unmatched. CDR1 and CDR2 (germline): SGHTA, FQGNSA. The CDR3 length is 14 residues. CDR3 coding DNA: TGTGCCAGCAGTACTACAGGGGGGATCACTGAAGCTTTCTTT. This codes for CASSTTGGITEAFF.

The chain combines TRBV11-3 with TRBJ2-7; D might be TRBD1 (5 bases). The germline CDR1 and CDR2 sequences are SGHNT and YENEEA. Trimming pared 1 base from V and 0 bases from J, leaving 19 bases between. The CDR3 is 18 amino acids. The CDR3 reads CASSLATPGQGLSYEQYV. CDR3 nucleotides: TGTGCCAGCAGCTTAGCCACCCCTGGGCAGGGCCTCTCCTACGAGCAGTACGTC.

The rearrangement joins TRBV28 to TRBJ1-5; 7 bases are shared with TRBD1. The CDR3 has 16 amino acids. Per the germline V gene, CDR1 is MDHEN and CDR2 is SYDVKM. Losses at the gene ends were 4 bases for V and 5 bases for J; bases not matched to a gene: 11. The CDR3 region has the DNA TGTGCCAGCAGTTCCCTTCCGACAGGGATATATCAGCCCCAGCATTTT. Translated, it gives CASSSLPTGIYQPQHF.

Notes on this clone: A read error may produce the germline difference seen at one junction end. CDR3 nucleotide sequence: TGTGCCAGCAGGGAAGGACAGAACTATGGCTACACCTTC. Residues: CASREGQNYGYTF. V usage is TRBV2 and J usage is TRBJ1-2; TRBD1 might be the D (6 bases). The CDR3 loop spans 13 amino acids. The germline CDR1 and CDR2 sequences are SNHLY and FYNNEI.